Listed below are T cell receptor beta chains from one sample, sequenced in a study of cytomegalovirus exposure and HLA in healthy donors. The repertoire was sequenced with immunoSEQ multiplex PCR; TCRdb's copy has only in-frame clones and lacks some. The table lists about 180,000 clones, 85% of them singletons, with 15% to 20% in the top ten. The sequenced sample was PBMCs. Every receptor here comes from a man aged 18 to 30 in good health and CMV-seropositive. CDR3s include the opening cysteine and the closing phenylalanine or tryptophan. The D gene is left open where the match is weak. A clone size is listed for some rows: how often the clone was seen (once, few, many), or a class if it is expanded.

D	V	size	J	DNA	CDR3
NA	TRBV5-8	NA	TRBJ1-2	TGTGCCAGCAGCCTCGGAGTTGGCTACACCTTC	CASSLGVGYTF
NA	TRBV29-1	NA	TRBJ1-2	TGCAGCGTTGAATCGGTGGGGGGTTTGGATGGCTACACCTTC	CSVESVGGLDGYTF
TRBD1	TRBV16	few	TRBJ2-7	TGTGCCAGCAGCCAATCTGACAGGGGAAGCGAGCAGTACTTC	CASSQSDRGSEQYF
NA	TRBV19	NA	TRBJ2-1	TGTGCCAGTAGAGCGGCCTCCTACAATGAGCAGTTCTTC	CASRAASYNEQFF
TRBD1	TRBV29-1	NA	TRBJ2-7	TGCAGCGTTGCAGGGGGCGCTAACTACGAGCAGTACTTC	CSVAGGANYEQYF
NA	TRBV29-1	NA	TRBJ1-1	TGCAGCGTTATTTCTGGGCCGGTCACTGAAGCTTTCTTT	CSVISGPVTEAFF
NA	TRBV28	NA	TRBJ2-5	TGTGCCAGCAGTTTAGCGACGCCCGAGGGGACCCAGTACTTC	CASSLATPEGTQYF
NA	TRBV9	NA	TRBJ2-3	TGTGCCAGCAGCGACCAGACAGGCGACAACACAGATACGCAGTATTTT	CASSDQTGDNTDTQYF
NA	TRBV15	once	TRBJ1-3	TGTGCCACCAGCAGTCCGAGCTCTGGAAACACCATATATTTT	CATSSPSSGNTIYF
TRBD1	TRBV30	NA	TRBJ1-3	TGTGCCTGGAGTACAGGGGTTGGTGGAAACACCATATATTTT	CAWSTGVGGNTIYF
NA	TRBV15	NA	TRBJ1-2	TGTGCCACCAGCGCGCACTCTAACTATGGCTACACCTTC	CATSAHSNYGYTF
NA	TRBV7-8	NA	TRBJ1-1	TGTGCCAGCAGCTTATCACAGGGCGGGTCCCCTGAAGCTTTCTTT	CASSLSQGGSPEAFF
NA	TRBV7-9	NA	TRBJ1-1	TGTGCCAGCAGCTTAGAGATGGGCGACACTGAAGCTTTCTTT	CASSLEMGDTEAFF